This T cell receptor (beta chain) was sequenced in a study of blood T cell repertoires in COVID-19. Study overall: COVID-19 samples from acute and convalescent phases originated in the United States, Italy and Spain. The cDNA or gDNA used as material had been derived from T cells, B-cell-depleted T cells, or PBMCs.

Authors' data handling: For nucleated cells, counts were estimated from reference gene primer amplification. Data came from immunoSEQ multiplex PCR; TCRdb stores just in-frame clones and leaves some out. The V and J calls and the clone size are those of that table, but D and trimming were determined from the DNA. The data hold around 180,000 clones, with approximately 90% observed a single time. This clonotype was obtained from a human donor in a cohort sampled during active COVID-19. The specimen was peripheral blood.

CDR3 in amino acids: CASSLSRDKGSPLHF. The CDR3 DNA is TGCGCCAGCAGCTTGTCGAGGGACAAGGGTTCACCCCTCCACTTT. The chain uses TRBV5-1 and TRBJ1-6; D may be TRBD1 (6 bases). This CDR3 contains 15 residues. V lost 1 base and J 9 bases, leaving 14 bases between the germline ends. CDR1 SGHRS and CDR2 YFSETQ come from the germline V gene.